This paragraph reports one T cell receptor (beta chain). Its matching antigen is unknown. Whole blood, unsorted for T cells, was the source of total RNA. The data originate from a study of monozygotic twins with inflammatory bowel disease. Study outcomes and limitations: Telling apart the different T cell subtypes was not possible.

Both TCRalpha and TCRbeta cDNA were subjected to two nested PCRs lasting approximately 16 and 9 cycles. TCRdb reanalyzed the 5' RACE reads and collapses them to one entry per CDR3 protein, without DNA. Here the sample table reports approximately 380,000 distinct CDR3 sequences. The germline gives CDR1 MNHEY, CDR2 SVGAGI. CDR3 length: 15 amino acids. The chain links TRBV6-5 to TRBJ2-7; TCRdb returns TRBD1, unconfirmable since there is no DNA. The sample was blood. The clonotype originates from a human donor with ulcerative colitis or Crohn's disease, or a healthy co-twin of an affected twin (not recorded which). The CDR3: CASSYLPGLDHEQYF.